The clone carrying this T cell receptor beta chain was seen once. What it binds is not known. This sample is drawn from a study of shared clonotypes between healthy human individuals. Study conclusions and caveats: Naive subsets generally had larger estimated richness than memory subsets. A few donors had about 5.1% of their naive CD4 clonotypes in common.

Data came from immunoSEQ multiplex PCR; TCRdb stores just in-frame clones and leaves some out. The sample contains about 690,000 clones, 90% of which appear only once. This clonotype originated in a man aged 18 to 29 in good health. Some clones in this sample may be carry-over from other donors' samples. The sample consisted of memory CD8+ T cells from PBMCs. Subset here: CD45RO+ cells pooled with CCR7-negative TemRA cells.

The CDR3 reads CASSLSWGDQETQYF. CDR3 nucleotides: TGTGCCAGCAGTTTATCATGGGGGGACCAAGAGACCCAGTACTTC. V usage is TRBV27 and J usage is TRBJ2-5; D may be TRBD2 (6 bases). In germline, CDR1 is MNHEY, CDR2 SMNVEV (reference sequence). Trimming stripped 0 bases from V and 0 bases from J, with 8 bases between. CDR3 size: 15 residues.